This TCR beta chain emerged from a study of hypomethylating agent response in myelodysplastic syndrome (dated by TCRdb to about 2021). Turning to the overall study: Patients were treated with the hypomethylating agents azacitidine (most of the 11) or decitabine (3 of 11). Of the myelodysplastic syndrome patients in the cohort, several were male and 2 were female. Patients had a mean age of about 70 +/- 6 years, and a diploid cytogenetic profile was the most common. TET2 mutation was identified most frequently, being present in 5 of 11 patients. About five patients did not respond, whereas roughly six responded with either complete response or hematologic improvement. Response was defined as complete response or hematologic improvement, and patients meeting neither criterion were classed as non-responders. Here is what the overall study found, with its caveats: No significant change in richness, rarefaction diversity or clonality was detected after hypomethylating agent treatment, either across all patients or within response groups. Healthy control donors were not age-matched to MDS patients, which could have impacted the MDS versus healthy comparison. Possible recognition of novel MDS antigens by the shared GLIPH2 clusters was not confirmed, and experimental validation of that possible recognition is needed. Only around ten patients were analyzed, so the cohort was small. Novel clonotypes appeared more often in responders, whereas non-responders had more contracted clonotypes after treatment.

The library was generated by the immunoSEQ multiplex PCR assay. Sequencing was run at survey resolution with two replicates of approximately 200 ng each, for a total of roughly 400 ng of DNA per sample. Using multiplex PCR primers aimed at V and J genes, the hsTCRB kit picked up rearranged TCRB sequences in genomic DNA. The CDR3 region was amplified in a first PCR of 31 cycles using the QIAGEN Multiplex PCR Kit. An approximately 8-cycle second PCR added sample barcodes and Illumina adapters to each replicate. Quantification of the pooled libraries was done with a QuantStudio 6 and the KAPA library quantification kit. Approximately 15 pM of pooled libraries were sequenced on an Illumina MiSeq with 156-cycle single-end reads and a 15-cycle index read. Regarding the original processing steps: Of 150,000 to 200,000 unique clonotypes, roughly 1.5% were flagged by VDJdb annotation as previously reported viral-epitope-specific clonotypes. The immunoSEQ Data Assistant and immunoSEQ Analyzer turned the raw reads into TCRB repertoires that were normalized and annotated. BioAnalyzer and version 0.6.5 of the immunarch R package were the tools used for clonotype analysis. Every repertoire was downsampled to the clone count of the smallest repertoire before richness was estimated. Clonotypes were categorized as expanded, contracted or novel by Fisher's exact tests, where a novel clonotype had zero frequency before treatment. Significantly changed CDR3 beta sequences were clustered with GLIPH2 using simulation_depth=1000 and kmer_min_depth=3, and CDR3s shorter than five residues were excluded. TCRdb took this table from immuneACCESS and kept in-frame rearrangements with V and J called. Such tables lack part of the clones; where checked against another copy, unresolved V genes explain under half of the gap, and the rest is unexplained. The V and J calls and the clone size are those of that table, but D and trimming were determined from the DNA. The sample yields about 5,100 clones; around 81% were counted once. The ten largest clones represent roughly a sixth of the sample.

Bulk bone marrow was analyzed without sorting T-cell subsets. TCR beta CDR3 regions were immunosequenced from bone marrow of over nine myelodysplastic syndrome patients before and after hypomethylating agent therapy. For longitudinal repertoire tracking, a baseline bone marrow plus two to three bone marrows at different post-treatment timepoints were contributed by each patient. Genomic DNA was extracted from whole bone marrow, and quality was checked by TapeStation, NanoDrop OneC and PicoGreen assays. In regard to this clone: Its specific antigen is unknown. Base quality data are lacking; no much larger clone is found one base away.

CDR1 and CDR2 are read off the germline V gene (reference sequence) as LNHNV and YYDKDF. Trimming removed 1 base from V and 5 bases from J, leaving 6 bases between the germline ends. Including the terminal cysteine and phenylalanine, the CDR3 comprises 13 residues. The CDR3 DNA has 39 bases and is translated from base 1. The receptor was derived from a human donor with myelodysplastic syndrome. The sequence links TRBV15 to TRBJ1-5, with the D gene call left open. The sequences come from bone marrow, collected before or after starting hypomethylating agent treatment for myelodysplastic syndrome (not recorded which). The CDR3 region has the sequence CATSRVVDQPQHF. The nucleotide sequence reads TGTGCCACCAGCAGAGTCGTGGATCAGCCCCAGCATTTT.